One and the same sample provided the 8 T cell receptor beta chains below, sequenced in a study of cytomegalovirus exposure and HLA in healthy donors. Primers for the PCR totalled 60 Vbeta and 13 Jbeta. The method was immunoSEQ multiplex PCR; TCRdb's version includes in-frame clones alone and lacks a portion of them. The profile shows roughly 180,000 clones, roughly 80% of them singletons. Material for sequencing was PBMCs. These receptor sequences come from a male donor in good health and CMV-seronegative.

This rearrangement joins TRBV5-1 to TRBJ2-3; TRBD1 matches at 11 bases. Per the germline V gene, CDR1 is SGHRS and CDR2 is YFSETQ. With 3 bases clipped from V and 3 bases from J, the junction kept 3 bases outside the gene matches. The CDR3 has 15 amino acids. DNA for the CDR3: TGCGCCAGCAGCTCCGGGACAGGGGGAACAGATACGCAGTATTTT. Amino acids: CASSSGTGGTDTQYF.

This clone has just a few counts. The chain links TRBV9 to TRBJ2-6; TRBD2 agrees at 10 bases. Losses at the gene ends were 4 bases for V and 1 base for J; bases not matched to a gene: 11. Germline lookup yields CDR1 SGDLS and CDR2 YYNGEE. The CDR3 consists of 19 residues. The CDR3 DNA reads as TGTGCCAGCAGCCCCCAAAGGTCTAGCGGGAGATCTGGGGCCAACGTCCTGACTTTC. It translates to CASSPQRSSGRSGANVLTF. The full variable domain, its missing parts supplied by reference TRBV9 and TRBJ2-6, is DSGVTQTPKHLITATGQRVTLRCSPRSGDLSVYWYQQSLDQGLQFLIQYYNGEERAKGNILERFSAQQFPDLHSELNLSSLELGDSALYFCASSPQRSSGRSGANVLTFGAGSRLTVL.

CDR3 nucleotides: TGTGCCATCAGTGGAGGCCCACAGGGGGCCTACGAGCAGTACTTC. Protein product: CAISGGPQGAYEQYF. V gene TRBV10-3 combines with J gene TRBJ2-7; 8 nucleotides align to TRBD1. The CDR3 is 15 amino acids. The ends lost 4 bases at V and 2 bases at J; junction bases unmatched: 7. The germline CDR1 and CDR2 sequences are ENHRY and SYGVKD.

The chain joins TRBV5-1 to TRBJ1-5; 10 nucleotides align to TRBD1. The V segment lost 4 bases and the J segment 5 bases; nucleotides outside the gene matches: 3. Germline assignment: CDR1 SGHRS and CDR2 YFSETQ. The CDR3 has 14 residues. Written as DNA, the CDR3 is TGCGCCAGCAGCCCAGGGACAGGGGATCAGCCCCAGCATTTT. Protein product: CASSPGTGDQPQHF.

This clone was detected only a few times. Other DNA sequences in this specimen translate into the identical CDR3. This chain uses TRBV7-9 with TRBJ1-6; D call uncertain. Germline-derived CDR1 and CDR2 are SEHNR and FQNEAQ (reference sequence). Trimming pared 2 bases from V and 5 bases from J, leaving 13 bases between. The CDR3 sequence is 16 residues long. For the CDR3, the DNA is TGTGCCAGCAGCTTAAATCTGCCAGGAAATAATTCACCCCTCCACTTT. Translated, it gives CASSLNLPGNNSPLHF. The complete variable domain, with remaining parts taken from reference TRBV7-9 and TRBJ1-6, reads DTGVSQNPRHKITKRGQNVTFRCDPISEHNRLYWYRQTLGQGPEFLTYFQNEAQLEKSRLLSDRFSAERPKGSFSTLEIQRTEQGDSAMYLCASSLNLPGNNSPLHFGNGTRLTVT.

J is TRBJ2-5 and V is TRBV4-2; the D gene is possibly TRBD2 (5 bases). CDR1 is LGHNA and CDR2 is YNFKEQ in the germline V gene. The CDR3 contains 14 residues. Trimming cost V 4 bases and J 3 bases, with 12 bases left between them. The CDR3 DNA is TGTGCCAGCAGCCGGGGTCTGGAGGAAGAGACCCAGTACTTC. Its protein product is CASSRGLEEETQYF.

The rearrangement links TRBV7-9 to TRBJ1-1; TRBD1 might be the D (5 bases). V was clipped by 4 bases and J by 5 bases, with 11 bases between them. Germline V gives CDR1 SEHNR, CDR2 FQNEAQ (reference sequence). The CDR3 length is 13 residues. This CDR3 reads CASSSRGGTEAFF. CDR3 nucleotide sequence: TGTGCCAGCAGCTCGCGGGGGGGTACTGAAGCTTTCTTT.

This chain links TRBV29-1 with TRBJ2-1; tentatively, D is TRBD1 (5 bases). V shed 6 bases and J shed 9 bases, with 18 bases lying between them. The CDR3 extends over 13 amino acids. Germline V gene data show CDR1 as SQVTM and CDR2 as ANQGSEA. CDR3 sequence reads: CSVLRLPQGEQFF. The CDR3 DNA follows: TGCAGCGTCCTCCGCCTCCCCCAGGGTGAGCAGTTCTTC.